The 7 T cell receptor beta chains below all came from one sample that was sequenced in a study of blood T cell repertoires in COVID-19. Profiled with immunoSEQ multiplex PCR; TCRdb holds only in-frame clones, not every one. The profile shows fewer than 200,000 clones, roughly 93% of them singletons. The sequenced sample was peripheral blood. All receptors derive from a woman in her 50s with acute or convalescent COVID-19.

The genes are TRBV7-9 and TRBJ2-7; no firm D call. The CDR3 runs 14 residues. Germline-derived CDR1 and CDR2 are SEHNR and FQNEAQ (reference sequence). V lost 1 base to trimming and J lost 1 base, with 8 bases between them. The CDR3 region is CASSLGAVSYEQYF. The CDR3 DNA reads as TGTGCCAGCAGCTTAGGTGCAGTATCCTACGAGCAGTACTTC. Supplemented by reference TRBV7-9 and TRBJ2-7, the full variable domain reads DTGVSQNPRHKITKRGQNVTFRCDPISEHNRLYWYRQTLGQGPEFLTYFQNEAQLEKSRLLSDRFSAERPKGSFSTLEIQRTEQGDSAMYLCASSLGAVSYEQYFGPGTRLTVT.

The gene calls are TRBV7-9 and TRBJ1-5; TRBD1 matches at 8 bases. This CDR3 spans 16 amino acids. The germline gives CDR1 SEHNR, CDR2 FQNEAQ (reference sequence). V was pared by 1 base and J by 5 bases, with 7 bases of the junction left unmatched. CDR3 residues: CASSLGQGAVDQPQHF. The CDR3 coding sequence is TGTGCCAGCAGCTTAGGTCAGGGGGCCGTGGATCAGCCCCAGCATTTT.

V and J are TRBV24-1 and TRBJ1-5; unclear D gene. V was pared by 3 bases and J by 6 bases, with 8 bases between. Germline-derived CDR1 and CDR2 are KGHDR and SFDVKD. This CDR3 has 13 amino acids. The CDR3 bases are TGTGCCACCAGTGATGGCGGTGGTCAGCCCCAGCATTTT. Its protein product is CATSDGGGQPQHF.

The gene calls are TRBV27 and TRBJ2-7; TRBD2 is a possible D gene (5 bases). The CDR3 runs 13 residues. Trimming removed 3 bases from V and 2 bases from J, with 8 bases in between. CDR1 is MNHEY and CDR2 is SMNVEV in the germline V gene (reference sequence). Here the CDR3 reads CASSFGVTYEQYF. CDR3 nucleotides: TGTGCCAGCAGTTTCGGGGTTACCTACGAGCAGTACTTC.

The V call is TRBV5-4, the J call TRBJ2-5; TRBD2 matches 10 bases. This CDR3 contains 16 residues. Germline trimming cut 4 bases from V and 0 bases from J; bases unmatched to any gene: 6. Germline-derived CDR1 and CDR2 are SGHNT and YYREEE (reference sequence). CDR3 nucleotides: TGTGCCAGCAGCGAGGGGACTAGCGATTACCAAGAGACCCAGTACTTC. Protein sequence: CASSEGTSDYQETQYF.

The chain joins TRBV19 to TRBJ2-3; a possible D gene is TRBD2 (6 bases). The ends were cut back, 6 bases at V and 8 bases at J, with 24 bases in the middle. The CDR3 has 16 amino acids. Germline lookup yields CDR1 LNHDA and CDR2 SQIVND (reference sequence). Here the CDR3 DNA reads TGTGCCAGTAGGTCTCTTAGCGGTGAGAAGTGGGGTACGCAGTATTTT. This codes for CASRSLSGEKWGTQYF.

The chain joins TRBV25-1 to TRBJ2-7; 7 bases line up with TRBD1. Germline-derived CDR1 and CDR2 are MGHDK and SYGVNS. Germline trimming cut 3 bases from V and 3 bases from J; bases unmatched to any gene: 8. The CDR3 sequence is 15 residues long. For the CDR3, the DNA is TGTGCCAGCAGTGATGACAGGGTTAATTTCTACGAGCAGTACTTC. It yields the protein CASSDDRVNFYEQYF.